This section outlines one T cell receptor (beta chain) sequence together with its context. Its target is not known. This CDR3 is built from 13 residues. The V end was cut by 3 bases, the J end by 6 bases, with 9 bases between. CDR1 and CDR2 (germline): KGHSH, LQKENI. This entry comes from a study of cytomegalovirus exposure and HLA in healthy donors. Overall study results and limits: Earlier analysis looked at TCR beta V segments, and most were productive about 87% or about 30% of the time. Confirmation in vitro established that three CMV-associated chains were specific for CMV antigens.

The PCR ran on 60 Vbeta and 13 Jbeta primers. Here immunoSEQ multiplex PCR was the method, and the copy in TCRdb shows in-frame clones only, minus some. The sample yields approximately 110,000 clones, roughly 70% seen once. The chain has TRBV18 and TRBJ2-1; D gene ambiguous. Specimen: PBMCs. The receptor's source is a woman in her forties in good health and CMV-seropositive. In nucleotides, the CDR3 is TGTGCCAGCTCACCGACTGTGGGCAATGAGCAGTTCTTC. It codes for CASSPTVGNEQFF. Filled out from reference TRBV18 and TRBJ2-1, the complete variable domain reads NAGVMQNPRHLVRRRGQEARLRCSPMKGHSHVYWYRQLPEEGLKFMVYLQKENIIDESGMPKERFSAEFPKEGPSILRIQQVVRGDSAAYFCASSPTVGNEQFFGPGTRLTVL.